The entry below describes one T cell receptor beta chain. Antigen specificity is unknown. The data originate from a study of graft-versus-host responses after intestinal transplantation. About the research overall: Transplant recipients had multivisceral, liver-intestinal, or isolated intestinal grafts. Whole-study results and caveats: High graft-versus-host to host-versus-graft clonal ratios were found in allografts of patients who had graft-donor T cell macrochimerism. Ileal or blood samples showed some GvH clones first, and such clones were also found in recipient marrow.

The CDR3 contains 14 residues. Germline lookup yields CDR1 SNHLY and CDR2 FYNNEI. Trimming cost V 6 bases and J 7 bases; bases outside gene matches: 10. Intraepithelial plus lamina propria lymphocytes were released by processing graft tissue. This table comes from immunoSEQ multiplex PCR, and its TCRdb copy is limited to in-frame clones, with some not included. This sample yields under 75,000 clones, of which about nine tenths are seen a single time; more than 1.5% belongs to the top ten. This specimen consisted of ileum tissue, obtained more than 350 days after transplant. The V and J genes are TRBV2 and TRBJ2-3; 7 nucleotides align to TRBD2. This TCR came from a human patient who received an intestinal transplant, so some T cells may come from the graft donor. CDR3 in DNA: TGTGCCAGCAGGTACCGACTAGCTCCGCATACGCAGTATTTT. The encoded protein is CASRYRLAPHTQYF.